These 29 T cell receptor beta chains originate from one sample sequenced in a study of T cells in Graves' hyperthyroidism and ophthalmopathy. There were TCR beta CDR3 regions amplified from RNA transcripts. The HTBI primer set was used in a first-round RT-PCR of the TCR CDR3. TCRdb recomputed calls from the multiplex PCR reads with MiXCR, one row per CDR3 protein. Here the sample spans 300,000 to 400,000 distinct CDR3 sequences, roughly 15% being singletons. Sequencing input: blood. The receptors stem from a woman younger than 45 with Graves' ophthalmopathy.

Only a few counts were recorded for this clonotype. A much larger clone sits a single nucleotide away, making a read error possible. The chain recombines TRBV28 with TRBJ1-1, with D maybe TRBD1 (5 bases). The CDR3 sequence is 13 residues long. CDR1 and CDR2 from the germline V gene are MDHEN and SYDVKM. The CDR3 here is CAGSSGVHTEAFF. The CDR3 coding sequence is TGTGCCGGCAGCTCGGGGGTGCACACTGAAGCTTTCTTT.

The table lists this clonotype with many counts. In nucleotides, the CDR3 is TGTGGTTTTTTCACCGGCTACGAGCAGTACTTC. Translated: CGFFTGYEQYF. This chain connects TRBV2 to TRBJ2-7; D unclear. Germline V gene sequence: CDR1 SNHLY, CDR2 FYNNEI. CDR3 size: 11 residues.

The chain has TRBV5-5 and TRBJ2-7, with 7 nucleotides matching TRBD1. CDR1 and CDR2 (germline): SGHKS, YYEKEE (reference sequence). Trimming took 1 base from V and 3 from J; bases not matched to a gene: 7. The CDR3 covers 15 residues. CDR3 sequence reads: CASSLPGQYFYEQYF. The CDR3 DNA reads as TGTGCCAGCAGCTTGCCGGGACAGTACTTCTACGAGCAGTACTTC.

At least ten counts were recorded for this clonotype. The genes are TRBV28 and TRBJ2-7; tentative D call: TRBD1 (6 bases). Germline lookup yields CDR1 MDHEN and CDR2 SYDVKM. This CDR3 has 12 residues. V was cut by 3 bases and J by 4 bases, with 7 bases left in between. In DNA, the CDR3 is TGTGCCAGCAGTTTGACAGGATACGAGCAGTACTTC. Its protein is CASSLTGYEQYF.

This clonotype was seen a few times. This rearrangement joins TRBV27 to TRBJ2-1, with TRBD2 matching 14 bases. Unmatched junction bases numbered 7, after V lost 5 bases and J lost 7 bases. The germline V gene has CDR1 MNHEY and CDR2 SMNVEV (reference sequence). CDR3 length: 16 residues. The CDR3 coding sequence is TGTGCCAGCAGTCAAAGACTAGCGGGGGGGCCTAATGAGCAGTTCTTC. It yields the protein CASSQRLAGGPNEQFF.

In this sample, this clonotype turned up many times. The chain joins TRBV20-1 to TRBJ2-7, with a weak D call TRBD1 (6 bases). CDR3 length: 13 amino acids. CDR1 and CDR2 (germline): DFQATT, SNEGSKA (reference sequence). Between the trimmed V and J ends, which lost 4 bases and 4 bases, there was a span of 14 bases. The CDR3 sequence: CSAKKIRGYEQYF. For the CDR3, the DNA is TGCAGTGCTAAGAAAATCAGGGGTTACGAGCAGTACTTC.

At least ten counts were recorded for this clonotype. The chain recombines TRBV3-1 with TRBJ2-1; D possibly uses TRBD1 or TRBD2 (5 bases each). The CDR3 has 16 residues. CDR1 and CDR2 (germline): LGHDT, YNNKEL (reference sequence). The V gene lost 0 bases and the J gene lost 6 bases, with 15 bases spanning the gap. CDR3 nucleotides: TGTGCCAGCAGCCAAGACCCTGGGACCGTCCTCAATGAGCAGTTCTTC. This translates into CASSQDPGTVLNEQFF.

Notes on this clonotype: Without the conserved terminal phenylalanine or tryptophan, this CDR3 likely stems from a read error. The chain combines TRBV12-3 or TRBV12-4 with TRBJ1-2, with 7 bases matching TRBD1. There are 12 residues in the CDR3. Losses at the gene ends were 6 bases for V and 7 bases for J; bases not matched to a gene: 5. CDR3 in amino acids: CASSPGQRGYTL. For the CDR3, the DNA is TGTGCCAGCAGCCCGGGACAGCGTGGCTACACCCTC.

The V call is TRBV30, the J call TRBJ1-1; perhaps TRBD1 as D (5 bases). The CDR3 has 15 residues. CDR1 is GTSNPN, CDR2 SVGIG, per germline (reference sequence). The V gene lost 8 bases and the J gene lost 0 bases, with 19 bases spanning the gap. CDR3 sequence reads: CASSMRRGLNTEAFF. The CDR3 DNA reads TGTGCCAGTAGTATGAGAAGGGGACTGAACACTGAAGCTTTCTTT.

This clonotype was seen many times. The chain employs TRBV7-6 and TRBJ2-1, with unresolved D. Germline V gene sequence: CDR1 SGHVS, CDR2 FNYEAQ. CDR3 length equals 16 residues. Trimming left V 2 bases short and J 8 bases short, with 19 bases between. The CDR3 here is CASSLTLGPPFHEQFF. The CDR3 nucleotides read TGTGCCAGCAGCTTAACCCTGGGCCCTCCCTTCCATGAGCAGTTCTTC. Drawing the rest from reference TRBV7-6 and TRBJ2-1, the complete variable domain is GAGVSQSPRYKVTKRGQDVALRCDPISGHVSLYWYRQALGQGPEFLTYFNYEAQQDKSGLPNDRFSAERPEGSISTLTIQRTEQRDSAMYRCASSLTLGPPFHEQFFGPGTRLTVL.

This clonotype has at least ten counts. The chain recombines TRBV6-1 with TRBJ2-1; D uncertain. Trimming took off 1 base at V and 4 bases at J, with 8 bases between the two ends. Germline V lookup: CDR1 MNHNS, CDR2 SASEGT. There are 14 residues in the CDR3. The CDR3 is CASSEVQFYNEQFF. In nucleotides, the CDR3 is TGTGCCAGCAGTGAAGTGCAGTTTTACAATGAGCAGTTCTTC.

This clonotype was seen ten or more times. The gene calls are TRBV20-1 and TRBJ2-7; TRBD1 matches 11 bases. Germline-derived CDR1 and CDR2 are DFQATT and SNEGSKA (reference sequence). The CDR3 extends over 13 amino acids. V was clipped by 4 bases and J by 6 bases; unmatched bases: 5. The CDR3 here is CSAIGQGAGEQYF. The CDR3 coding sequence is TGCAGTGCTATTGGACAGGGGGCCGGCGAGCAGTACTTC.

On this clonotype: The junction shows a germline mismatch at one end, possibly a read error. The gene calls are TRBV6-5 and TRBJ2-3, with TRBD1 identical over 7 bases. This CDR3 is 13 amino acids long. Germline loops: CDR1 MNHEY, CDR2 SVGAGI. CDR3 residues: CASSWDSSDMQYF. CDR3 nucleotides: TGTGCCAGCAGTTGGGACAGTTCAGATATGCAGTATTTT.

This clonotype came up many times. The chain couples TRBV7-9 to TRBJ2-1; D call uncertain. V lost 6 bases and J lost 0, with 12 bases in between. The CDR3 runs to 15 residues. The V gene's germline CDR1 is SEHNR and CDR2 FQNEAQ (reference sequence). The CDR3 DNA sequence: TGTGCCAGCAGACTTTCAGGTCTCTCCTACAATGAGCAGTTCTTC. Translation gives CASRLSGLSYNEQFF.

This clonotype was detected many times. DNA of the CDR3: TGTGCCAGCGAAAACCTCCGACAGGGTGAAGCTTTCTTT. This gives the protein CASENLRQGEAFF. The genes are TRBV28 and TRBJ1-1; 7 bases match TRBD1. Trimming took 8 bases from V and 7 from J; bases not matched to a gene: 10. There are 13 residues in the CDR3. The germline V gene has CDR1 MDHEN and CDR2 SYDVKM.

This clonotype was picked up a small number of times. The CDR3 sequence is CASTRDTGTDTQYF. CDR3 coding DNA: TGTGCCAGTACTCGGGACACGGGCACAGATACGCAGTATTTT. The genes are TRBV19 and TRBJ2-3; D possibly corresponds to TRBD1 (6 bases). This CDR3 has 14 amino acids. Germline CDR1 reads LNHDA; CDR2 reads SQIVND (reference sequence). The V end was cut by 7 bases, the J end by 1 base, with 12 bases between.

This clonotype appeared a few times. The chain has TRBV5-8 and TRBJ2-2; 7 bases are shared with TRBD1. The germline V gene encodes CDR1 SGHTS and CDR2 YDEGEE. This CDR3 is built from 16 residues. V dropped 2 bases and J dropped 10; count of bases not matched to a gene: 14. The CDR3 sequence: CASSFPHETGRLELFF. CDR3 in DNA: TGTGCCAGCAGCTTCCCTCACGAGACAGGGCGTCTGGAGCTGTTTTTT.

The count of this clonotype is one. The rearrangement uses TRBV20-1 and TRBJ2-1; perhaps TRBD2 as D (6 bases). This CDR3 is built from 15 residues. Trimming removed 6 bases at V and 7 bases at J, with 22 bases between. The germline V gene encodes CDR1 DFQATT and CDR2 SNEGSKA (reference sequence). In nucleotides, the CDR3 is TGCAGTGCCCCCGGCGGGGAGTCCTCGAGAAATGAGCAGTTCTTC. Translated, it gives CSAPGGESSRNEQFF.

This clonotype was counted many times. V gene TRBV11-1 combines with J gene TRBJ1-1, with D perhaps TRBD1 (5 bases). Trimming cost V 5 bases and J 3 bases, with 16 bases left between them. The CDR3 runs 15 residues. Per the germline V gene, CDR1 is SGHAT and CDR2 is FQDESV (reference sequence). The CDR3 loop reads CASSLSLPGHTEAFF. CDR3 sequence (DNA): TGTGCCAGCAGCCTGTCTCTCCCGGGACACACTGAAGCTTTCTTT.

About this clonotype: A read error may be the cause here, since a much bigger clone is one base away. V and J are TRBV5-5 and TRBJ2-2; D possibly corresponds to TRBD1 (5 bases). V lost 4 bases, J lost 5 bases, and 21 bases lay in between. Germline-derived CDR1 and CDR2 are SGHKS and YYEKEE (reference sequence). The CDR3 is 17 amino acids. CDR3 coding DNA: TGTGCCAGCAGCCCCCGGACACCTTCGACTGGGACCGGGGAGCTGTTTTTT. It is translated as CASSPRTPSTGTGELFF.

This clonotype has at least ten counts. This chain links TRBV5-8 with TRBJ2-2, with 7 bases aligning to TRBD1. The V gene end was trimmed by 2 bases and the J gene end by 0 bases; junction bases not matched to a gene: 1. The CDR3 is 15 residues long. Germline V gene lookup returns CDR1 SGHTS and CDR2 YDEGEE. In DNA, the CDR3 is TGTGCCAGCAGCTTTCAGGGGGCGAACACCGGGGAGCTGTTTTTT. It codes for CASSFQGANTGELFF.

This clonotype was detected ten times or more. The V and J genes are TRBV24-1 and TRBJ2-1; TRBD2 is a possible D gene (6 bases). The V gene's germline CDR1 is KGHDR and CDR2 SFDVKD. This CDR3 is built from 16 residues. V was clipped by 4 bases and J by 7 bases, with 19 bases between them. The CDR3 sequence is CATSETGTSVANEQFF. The CDR3 DNA sequence: TGTGCCACCAGTGAGACCGGGACTTCTGTTGCGAATGAGCAGTTCTTC.

This clonotype was recorded many times. This sequence joins TRBV11-2 and TRBJ1-1; D is undetermined. Germline CDR1 reads SGHAT; CDR2 reads FQNNGV. The V end was cut by 5 bases, the J end by 11 bases, with 18 bases between. The CDR3 extends over 13 amino acids. The CDR3 here is CASSPDDEGRAFF. The CDR3 DNA follows: TGTGCCAGCAGCCCAGACGATGAGGGTCGGGCTTTCTTT. Full variable domain (missing parts from reference TRBV11-2 and TRBJ1-1): EAGVAQSPRYKIIEKRQSVAFWCNPISGHATLYWYQQILGQGPKLLIQFQNNGVVDDSQLPKDRFSAERLKGVDSTLKIQPAKLEDSAVYLCASSPDDEGRAFFGQGTRLTVV.

In this sample, this clonotype turned up many times. The rearrangement joins TRBV2 to TRBJ2-3; 7 nucleotides agree with TRBD2. CDR1 SNHLY and CDR2 FYNNEI come from the germline V gene. J was trimmed by 6 bases and V by 10 bases; bases with no gene match: 7. The CDR3 extends over 12 amino acids. CDR3 DNA: TGTGCCATCCCGCGGGGGAGGGATACGCAGTATTTT. This gives the protein CAIPRGRDTQYF.

This clonotype was seen more than once but under ten times. At one end the junction does not follow the germline gene, possibly because of a read error. The genes are TRBV7-7 and TRBJ2-1, with D perhaps matching TRBD1 or TRBD2 (7 bases each). CDR3 length: 15 amino acids. CDR1 and CDR2 from the germline V gene are SSHAT and FNYEAQ (reference sequence). The CDR3 DNA reads TGTGCTAGCAGCCGAGGGACAGCGGGGAACAATGAGCAGTTCTTC. Protein sequence: CASSRGTAGNNEQFF.

This clonotype was seen ten or more times. The V and J genes are TRBV7-2 and TRBJ2-1; D unresolved. Germline CDR1 reads SGHTA; CDR2 reads FQGNSA. V was trimmed by 1 base and J by 0 bases, leaving 7 bases between them. The CDR3 runs to 15 residues. The CDR3 sequence is CASSLVPYSYNEQFF. The CDR3 DNA reads TGTGCCAGCAGCTTAGTTCCCTACTCCTACAATGAGCAGTTCTTC.

In DNA form, the CDR3 reads TGTGCCAGCAGCTTACTTCGAGGGACGGGATCCTACGAGCAGTACTTC. Translation gives CASSLLRGTGSYEQYF. The J gene is TRBJ2-7, the V gene TRBV7-8; the D gene could be TRBD1 or TRBD2 (5 bases each). The CDR3 runs to 16 residues. The germline CDR1 and CDR2 sequences are SGHVS and FQNEAQ. Between the trimmed V and J ends, which lost 2 bases and 1 base, there was a span of 15 bases. Variable domain in full (rest from reference TRBV7-8 and TRBJ2-7): GAGVSQSPRYKVAKRGQDVALRCDPISGHVSLFWYQQALGQGPEFLTYFQNEAQLDKSGLPSDRFFAERPEGSVSTLKIQRTQQEDSAVYLCASSLLRGTGSYEQYFGPGTRLTVT.

The chain carries TRBV19 and TRBJ1-3; 8 bases map to TRBD1. The CDR3 totals 13 residues. J gave up 4 bases and V 11 bases, and 7 bases lay outside the gene matches. The germline CDR1 and CDR2 sequences are LNHDA and SQIVND (reference sequence). CDR3 in amino acids: CAAGTGSGNTIYF. The CDR3 DNA is TGTGCCGCGGGGACAGGTTCGGGAAACACCATATATTTT.

Ten or more counts support this clonotype. The J gene is TRBJ2-2, the V gene TRBV5-1; possible D gene TRBD1, 6 bases. CDR3 length: 16 residues. Germline-derived CDR1 and CDR2 are SGHRS and YFSETQ. With 6 bases removed from V and 6 bases from J, the gap between germline ends came to 21 bases. CDR3 loop: CASNRGSGKSPGELFF. Written as DNA, the CDR3 is TGCGCCAGCAATAGGGGGTCAGGGAAGTCCCCCGGGGAGCTGTTTTTT.